This section outlines one T cell receptor beta chain sequence together with its context. Its antigen is still unknown. The record has no base qualities; no much larger clone is one base away. CDR1 and CDR2 are read off the germline V gene (reference sequence) as LNHDA and SQIVND. At the junction V is shortened by 6 bases and J by 14 bases; bases outside the gene matches: 11. From the cysteine up to the phenylalanine, the CDR3 has a length of 14 residues. Just CDR3 DNA is preserved here, 42 bases in frame from base 1. The data were taken from a study of technical replicates of blood from several donors (dated by TCRdb to about 2017). Library construction relied on the immunoSEQ multiplex PCR assay. The source is immuneACCESS, and TCRdb retained only in-frame sequences with V and J called. Part of the clones is not carried over; for the studies checked, unresolved V genes explain less than half of this, and the remainder is unexplained. A total of tens of thousands of clones appear in this sample, approximately 86% of them only once. The ten most abundant clones make up roughly 4.8% of the sample.

This receptor was taken from a human donor in good health. Some clones in this sample may be carry-over from other donors' samples. Here the chain combines TRBV19 and TRBJ2-5; 14 bases in the junction line up with TRBD2. The sample taken for sequencing was PBMCs. The CDR3 has the sequence CASRPGLAGEGPYF. The DNA reads TGTGCCAGTAGACCGGGACTAGCGGGAGAGGGCCCCTACTTC.